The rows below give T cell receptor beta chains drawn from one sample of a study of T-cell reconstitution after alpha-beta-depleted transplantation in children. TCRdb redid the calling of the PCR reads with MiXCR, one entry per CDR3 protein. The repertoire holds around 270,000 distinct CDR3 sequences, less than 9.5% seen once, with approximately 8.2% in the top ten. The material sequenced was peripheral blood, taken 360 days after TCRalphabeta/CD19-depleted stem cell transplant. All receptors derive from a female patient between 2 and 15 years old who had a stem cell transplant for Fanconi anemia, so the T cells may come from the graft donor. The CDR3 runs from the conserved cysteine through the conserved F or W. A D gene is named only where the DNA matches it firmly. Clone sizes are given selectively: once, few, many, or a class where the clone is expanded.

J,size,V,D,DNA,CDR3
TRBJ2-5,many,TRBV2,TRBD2,TGTGCCAGCAGCGGACTAGTCCTTAAGACCCAGTACTTC,CASSGLVLKTQYF
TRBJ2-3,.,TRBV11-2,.,TGTGCCAGCAGCCGACCAGCAGATACGCAGTATTTT,CASSRPADTQYF
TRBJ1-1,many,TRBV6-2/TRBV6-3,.,TGTGCCAGCAGACCCACACTCGGTCTTTACACTGAAGCTTTCTTT,CASRPTLGLYTEAFF
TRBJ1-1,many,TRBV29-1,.,TGCAGCGTAGGAGGGTATACTGAAGCTTTCTTT,CSVGGYTEAFF
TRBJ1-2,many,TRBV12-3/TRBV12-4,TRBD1,TGTGCCAGCAGTTTTGGCGGACAGGGGGGGAACTATGGCTACACCTTC,CASSFGGQGGNYGYTF
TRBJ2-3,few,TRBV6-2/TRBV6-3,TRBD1,TGTGCCAGCAGTCGACCGGGACAGGGTCCGGGTTCGCAGTATTTT,CASSRPGQGPGSQYF
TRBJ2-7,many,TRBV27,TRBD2,TGTGCCAGCAGTTCCGGGACTAGGGCCTACGAGCAGTACTTC,CASSSGTRAYEQYF
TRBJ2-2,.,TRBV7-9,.,TGTGCCAGCAGCCAGGACTCTAACACCGGGGAGCTGTTTTTT,CASSQDSNTGELFF
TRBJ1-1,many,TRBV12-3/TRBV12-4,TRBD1,TGTGCCAGCAGTTTAGGCGGGACAGGGAACGCTGAAGCTTTCTTT,CASSLGGTGNAEAFF
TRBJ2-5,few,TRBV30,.,TGTGCCTGGAGTGTTGGGGGGGCGGGTGAGACCCAGTACTTC,CAWSVGGAGETQYF
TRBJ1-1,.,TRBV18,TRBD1,TGTGCCAGCTCACCCAGGACAGGGGTTTTTGGCACTGAAGCTTTCTTT,CASSPRTGVFGTEAFF
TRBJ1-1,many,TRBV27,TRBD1,TGTGCCAGCAGTTTTTTGGGTACCAGGGGGGGAGCTTTCTTT,CASSFLGTRGGAFF
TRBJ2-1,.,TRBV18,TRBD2,TGTGCCAGCTCCCTTATAGCGGGGGGCCATGAGCAGTTCTTC,CASSLIAGGHEQFF
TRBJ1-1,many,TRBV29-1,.,TGCAGCGTTGAGCAGGCTATCGGAACTGAAGCTTTCTTT,CSVEQAIGTEAFF
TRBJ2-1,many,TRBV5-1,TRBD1,TGCGCCAGCAGCTTGACAGGGGGGAAGAACAATGAGCAGTTCTTC,CASSLTGGKNNEQFF
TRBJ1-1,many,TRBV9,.,TGTGCCAGCAGCGTAGAGGCCGGGAACACTGAAGCTTTCTTT,CASSVEAGNTEAFF
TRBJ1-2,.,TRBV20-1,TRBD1,TGCAGTGCTAGAGAGGGGACAGTTGGCTACACCTTC,CSAREGTVGYTF
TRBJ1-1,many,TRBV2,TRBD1,TGTGCCAGCAGGACAGGGGGCGGGACGGACACTGAAGCTTTCTTT,CASRTGGGTDTEAFF
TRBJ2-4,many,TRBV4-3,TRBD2,TGCGCCAGCAGCCAAGATATTGGGCGGGGGACTTTAAACATTCAGTACTTC,CASSQDIGRGTLNIQYF
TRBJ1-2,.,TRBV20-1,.,TGCAGTGCTAGAGTTGAAGATTCTGGCTATGGCTACACCTTC,CSARVEDSGYGYTF
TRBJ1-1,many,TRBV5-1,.,TGCGCCAGCAGCCAGGGCCAGGTCCCTTACACTGAAGCTTTCTTT,CASSQGQVPYTEAFF
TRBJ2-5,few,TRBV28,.,TGTGCCAGCAGCCCGACAGGTTGGCAAGAGACCCAGTACTTC,CASSPTGWQETQYF
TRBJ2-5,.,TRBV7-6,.,TGTGCCAGCAGCTTTCCGGAAGGAGAGACCCAGTACTTC,CASSFPEGETQYF
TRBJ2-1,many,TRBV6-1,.,TGTGCCAGCAGTGAACCCGGGAGCGGCTCCTACAATGAGCAGTTCTTC,CASSEPGSGSYNEQFF
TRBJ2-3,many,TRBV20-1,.,TGCAGTGCTAGGGATCCTTCAGATACGCAGTATTTT,CSARDPSDTQYF
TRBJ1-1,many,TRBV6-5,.,TGTGCCAGCAGCCCCAGGGGCGGGGGGACTGAAGCTTTCTTT,CASSPRGGGTEAFF
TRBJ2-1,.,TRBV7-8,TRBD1,TGTGCCAGCAGCTTAATACCGGGACAGGCGATATCCTACAATGAGCAGTTCTTC,CASSLIPGQAISYNEQFF
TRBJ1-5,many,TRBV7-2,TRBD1,TGTGCCAGCAGCTTAGATAGGGACAGGGATGTGGCGCCCCAGCATTTT,CASSLDRDRDVAPQHF
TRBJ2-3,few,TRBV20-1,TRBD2,TGCAGTCCGGGGGGGCCTACAGATACGCAGTATTTT,CSPGGPTDTQYF
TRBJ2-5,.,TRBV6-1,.,TGTGCCAGCAGTGGGCCTGACGTGTACCAAGAGACCCAGTACTTC,CASSGPDVYQETQYF
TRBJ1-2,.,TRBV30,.,TGTGCCTGGAGTCGGGCCTCGGATAACTATGGCTACACCTTC,CAWSRASDNYGYTF
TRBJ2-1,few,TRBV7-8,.,TGTGCCAGCAGCTTAGGTGCTAGTCTGGGTCTAGAGTCCTACAATGAGCAGTTCTTC,CASSLGASLGLESYNEQFF
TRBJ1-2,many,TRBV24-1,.,TGTGCCACCAGTGATCCCGCCGGGCCGCCCTACTATGGCTACACCTTC,CATSDPAGPPYYGYTF
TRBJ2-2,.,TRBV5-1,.,TGCGCCAGCCGGGGTGAGAGCAGGGCGAACACCGGGGAGCTGTTTTTT,CASRGESRANTGELFF
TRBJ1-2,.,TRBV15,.,TGTGCCACCAGCAGAGATCTGGACAGTCTAAATGGCTACACCTTC,CATSRDLDSLNGYTF
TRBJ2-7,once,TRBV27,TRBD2,TGTGCCAGCAGTTTGGGGGGGAGGGGTTGGGGCGAGCAGTACTTC,CASSLGGRGWGEQYF
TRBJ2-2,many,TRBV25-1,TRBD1,TGTGCCAGCAGTGATTACAGGGGTTACAACACCGGGGAGCTGTTTTTT,CASSDYRGYNTGELFF
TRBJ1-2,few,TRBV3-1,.,TGTGCCAGCAGCCAAGTAGGCCGGAACTATGGCTACACCTTC,CASSQVGRNYGYTF
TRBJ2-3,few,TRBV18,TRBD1,TGTGCCAGCTCACCACAGGGGGCTGGCACAGATACGCAGTATTTT,CASSPQGAGTDTQYF
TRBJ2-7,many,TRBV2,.,TGTGCCAGCACTTCGCAACAGGGTCCCTACGAGCAGTACTTC,CASTSQQGPYEQYF
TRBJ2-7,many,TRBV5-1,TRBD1,TGCGCCAGCAGCTCCGACAGGGATCTCCCCTACGAGCAGTACTTC,CASSSDRDLPYEQYF
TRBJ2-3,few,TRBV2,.,TGTGCCAGCAATTCCCTAGCAGCCACAGATACGCAGTATTTT,CASNSLAATDTQYF
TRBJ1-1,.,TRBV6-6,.,TGTGCCAGCATAAGGGAGCGGAACACTGAAGCTTTCTTT,CASIRERNTEAFF
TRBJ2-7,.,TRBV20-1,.,TGCAGTGCTAGAGAAAGGGATGTCTACGAGCAGTACTTC,CSARERDVYEQYF